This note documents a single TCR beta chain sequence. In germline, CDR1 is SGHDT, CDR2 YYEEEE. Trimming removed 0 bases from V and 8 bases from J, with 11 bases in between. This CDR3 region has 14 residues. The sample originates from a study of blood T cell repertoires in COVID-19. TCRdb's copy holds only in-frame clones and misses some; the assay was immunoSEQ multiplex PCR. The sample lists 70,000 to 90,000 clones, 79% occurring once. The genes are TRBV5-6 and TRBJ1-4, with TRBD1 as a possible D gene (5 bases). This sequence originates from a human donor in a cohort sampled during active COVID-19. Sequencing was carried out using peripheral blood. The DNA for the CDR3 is TGTGCCAGCAGCTTGGGACAGTGGGAAGAAAAACTGTTTTTT. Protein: CASSLGQWEEKLFF.